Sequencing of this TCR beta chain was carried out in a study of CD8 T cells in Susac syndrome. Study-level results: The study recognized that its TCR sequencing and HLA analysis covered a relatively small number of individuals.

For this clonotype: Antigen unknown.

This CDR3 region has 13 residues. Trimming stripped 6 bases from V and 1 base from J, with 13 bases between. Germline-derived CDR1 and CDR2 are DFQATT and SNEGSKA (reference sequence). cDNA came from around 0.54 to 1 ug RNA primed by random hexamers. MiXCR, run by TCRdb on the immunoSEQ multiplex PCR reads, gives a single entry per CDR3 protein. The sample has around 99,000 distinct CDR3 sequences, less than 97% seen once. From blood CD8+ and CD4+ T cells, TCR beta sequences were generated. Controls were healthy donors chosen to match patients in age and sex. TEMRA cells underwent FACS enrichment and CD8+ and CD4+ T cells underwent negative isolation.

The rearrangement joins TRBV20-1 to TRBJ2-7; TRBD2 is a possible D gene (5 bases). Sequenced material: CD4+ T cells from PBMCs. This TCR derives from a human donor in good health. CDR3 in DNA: TGCAGTGCCATACTAGACGGTTCCTACGAGCAGTACTTC. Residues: CSAILDGSYEQYF.